The present entry profiles one T cell receptor beta chain with its context. It was with 60 Vbeta and 13 Jbeta primers that the PCR ran. The table came from immunoSEQ multiplex PCR; TCRdb's copy has only in-frame clones and leaves some out. The sample yields just over 200,000 clones, under 70% seen once. This specimen belongs to a study of cytomegalovirus exposure and HLA in healthy donors. V was pared by 7 bases and J by 0 bases, with 19 bases between. The CDR3 spans 16 residues. Germline V gene lookup returns CDR1 SNHLY and CDR2 FYNNEI. The receptor was isolated from a man aged 40-55 years in good health and CMV-seropositive. The chain recombines TRBV2 with TRBJ2-7, with D perhaps TRBD1 (6 bases). Sequences were obtained from PBMCs. The CDR3 nucleotides read TGTGCCAGCATAATAGGGGGTTTTGGTAGCTCCTACGAGCAGTACTTC. Translating gives CASIIGGFGSSYEQYF.